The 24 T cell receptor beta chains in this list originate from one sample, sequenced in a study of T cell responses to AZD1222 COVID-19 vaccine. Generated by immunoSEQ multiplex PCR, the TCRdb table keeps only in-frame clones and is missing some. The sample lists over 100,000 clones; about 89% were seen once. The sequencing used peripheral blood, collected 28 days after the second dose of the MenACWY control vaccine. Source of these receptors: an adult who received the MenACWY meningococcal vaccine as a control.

The CDR3 DNA reads TGTGCCAGCAGTCGTCGACAGGGGGAATTTGCAGATACGCAGTATTTT. Protein sequence: CASSRRQGEFADTQYF. V is TRBV11-1 and J is TRBJ2-3; TRBD1 aligns across 9 bases. V dropped 6 bases and J dropped 4; count of bases not matched to a gene: 11. Germline-derived CDR1 and CDR2 are SGHAT and FQDESV (reference sequence). The CDR3 extends over 16 amino acids.

The CDR3 nucleotides are TGTGCCAGCAGGACGGCTGGAAACACCATATATTTT. Encoded protein: CASRTAGNTIYF. This chain joins TRBV28 and TRBJ1-3, with unresolved D. Trimming took off 6 bases at V and 2 bases at J, with 5 bases between the two ends. From germline, CDR1 is MDHEN and CDR2 SYDVKM. The CDR3 extends over 12 amino acids.

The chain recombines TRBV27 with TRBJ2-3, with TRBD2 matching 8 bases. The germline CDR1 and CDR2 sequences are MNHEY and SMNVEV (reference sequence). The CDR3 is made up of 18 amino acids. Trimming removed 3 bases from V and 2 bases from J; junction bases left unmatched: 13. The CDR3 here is CASSLSFRAGGHTDTQYF. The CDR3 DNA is TGTGCCAGCAGTTTGAGTTTCCGGGCGGGGGGACACACAGATACGCAGTATTTT.

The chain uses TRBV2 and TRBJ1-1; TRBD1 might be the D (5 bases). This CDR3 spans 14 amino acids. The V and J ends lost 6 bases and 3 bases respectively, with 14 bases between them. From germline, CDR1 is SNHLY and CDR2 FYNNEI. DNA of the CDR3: TGTGCCAGCAGGAAGACACAGGTATACACTGAAGCTTTCTTT. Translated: CASRKTQVYTEAFF.

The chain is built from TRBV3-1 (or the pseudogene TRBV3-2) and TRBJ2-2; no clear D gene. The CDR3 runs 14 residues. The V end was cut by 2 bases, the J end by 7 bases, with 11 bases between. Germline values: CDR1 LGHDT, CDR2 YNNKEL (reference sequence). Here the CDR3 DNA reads TGTGCCAGCAGCCAACCCGAGTTCGGCGGGGAGCTGTTTTTT. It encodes CASSQPEFGGELFF.

The CDR3 reads CASIKPGVNTGELFF. As DNA, the CDR3 is TGTGCCAGCATTAAACCAGGGGTTAACACCGGGGAGCTGTTTTTT. This chain links TRBV7-2 with TRBJ2-2, with a possible D match to TRBD1 (6 bases). CDR1 and CDR2 from the germline V gene are SGHTA and FQGNSA. The CDR3 contains 15 residues. V was cut by 7 bases and J by 2 bases, with 14 bases left in between.

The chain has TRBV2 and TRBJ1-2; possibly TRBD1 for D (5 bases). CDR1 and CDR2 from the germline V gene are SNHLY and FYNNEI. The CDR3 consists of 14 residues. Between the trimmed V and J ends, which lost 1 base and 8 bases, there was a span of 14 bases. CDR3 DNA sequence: TGTGCCAGCAGTGAAGGTCGAGGGGCGCGGGGCTACACCTTC. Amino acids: CASSEGRGARGYTF.

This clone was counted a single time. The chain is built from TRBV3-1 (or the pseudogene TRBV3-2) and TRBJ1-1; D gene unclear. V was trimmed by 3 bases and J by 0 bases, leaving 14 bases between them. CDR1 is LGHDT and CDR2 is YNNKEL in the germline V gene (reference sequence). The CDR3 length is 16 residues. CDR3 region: CASSQGSGLMNTEAFF. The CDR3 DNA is TGTGCCAGCAGCCAGGGATCGGGCCTCATGAACACTGAAGCTTTCTTT.

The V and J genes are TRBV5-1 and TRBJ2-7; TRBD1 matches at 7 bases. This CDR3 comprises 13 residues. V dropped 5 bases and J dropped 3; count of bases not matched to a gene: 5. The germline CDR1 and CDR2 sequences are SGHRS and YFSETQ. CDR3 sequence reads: CASSRGQRYEQYF. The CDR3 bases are TGCGCCAGCAGTAGGGGACAGCGCTACGAGCAGTACTTC.

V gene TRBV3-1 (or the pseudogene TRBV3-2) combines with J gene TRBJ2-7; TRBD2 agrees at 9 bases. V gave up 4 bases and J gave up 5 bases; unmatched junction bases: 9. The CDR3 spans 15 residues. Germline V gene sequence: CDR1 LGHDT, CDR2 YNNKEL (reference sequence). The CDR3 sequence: CASSRPPGLAHEQYF. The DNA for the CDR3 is TGTGCCAGCAGCCGCCCGCCGGGACTAGCCCACGAGCAGTACTTC.

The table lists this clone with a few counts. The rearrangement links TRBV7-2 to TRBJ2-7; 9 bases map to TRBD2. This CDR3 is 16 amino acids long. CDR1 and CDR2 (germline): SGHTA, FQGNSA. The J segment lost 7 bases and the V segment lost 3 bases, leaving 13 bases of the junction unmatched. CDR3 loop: CASSLTRAGGGGEQYF. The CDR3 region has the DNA TGTGCCAGCAGCTTGACAAGAGCGGGGGGAGGAGGAGAGCAGTACTTC. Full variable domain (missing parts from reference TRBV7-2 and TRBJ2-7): GAGVSQSPSNKVTEKGKDVELRCDPISGHTALYWYRQSLGQGLEFLIYFQGNSAPDKSGLPSDRFSAERTGGSVSTLTIQRTQQEDSAVYLCASSLTRAGGGGEQYFGPGTRLTVT.

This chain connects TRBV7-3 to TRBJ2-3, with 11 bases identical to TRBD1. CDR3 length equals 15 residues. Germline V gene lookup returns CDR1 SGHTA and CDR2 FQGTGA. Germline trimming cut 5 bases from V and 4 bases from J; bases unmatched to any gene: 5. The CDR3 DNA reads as TGTGCCAGCAGCATGGACAGGGGGCGGGCAGATACGCAGTATTTT. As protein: CASSMDRGRADTQYF.

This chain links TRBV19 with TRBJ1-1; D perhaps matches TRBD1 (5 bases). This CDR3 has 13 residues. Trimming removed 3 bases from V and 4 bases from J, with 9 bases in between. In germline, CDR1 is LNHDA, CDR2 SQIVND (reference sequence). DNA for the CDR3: TGTGCCAGTAGTATTAGGGGACCCACTGAAGCTTTCTTT. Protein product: CASSIRGPTEAFF.

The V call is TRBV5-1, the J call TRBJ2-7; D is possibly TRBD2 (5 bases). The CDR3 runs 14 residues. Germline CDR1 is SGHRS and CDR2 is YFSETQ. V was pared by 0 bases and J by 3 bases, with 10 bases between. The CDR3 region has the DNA TGCGCCAGCAGCTTGGGGACGGGGAACTACGAGCAGTACTTC. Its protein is CASSLGTGNYEQYF.

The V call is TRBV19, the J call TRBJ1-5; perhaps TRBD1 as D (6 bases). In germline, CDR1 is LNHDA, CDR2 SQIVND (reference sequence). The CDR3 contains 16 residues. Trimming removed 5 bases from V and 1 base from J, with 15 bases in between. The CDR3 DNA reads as TGTGCCAGTAGTCCCCCCGGAAGGGGGAGCAATCAGCCCCAGCATTTT. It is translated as CASSPPGRGSNQPQHF.

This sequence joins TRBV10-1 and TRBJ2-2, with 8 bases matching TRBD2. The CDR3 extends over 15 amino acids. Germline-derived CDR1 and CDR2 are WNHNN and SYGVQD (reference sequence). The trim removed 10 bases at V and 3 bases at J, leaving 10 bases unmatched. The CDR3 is CANQWAGGYTGELFF. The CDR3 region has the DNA TGCGCCAACCAGTGGGCGGGGGGATACACCGGGGAGCTGTTTTTT.

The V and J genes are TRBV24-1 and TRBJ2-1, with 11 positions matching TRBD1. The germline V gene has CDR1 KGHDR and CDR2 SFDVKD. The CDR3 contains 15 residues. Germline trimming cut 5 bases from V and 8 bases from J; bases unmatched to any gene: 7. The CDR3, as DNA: TGTGCCACCAGTGGATCCGGGACAGGGGGACATGAGCAGTTCTTC. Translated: CATSGSGTGGHEQFF.

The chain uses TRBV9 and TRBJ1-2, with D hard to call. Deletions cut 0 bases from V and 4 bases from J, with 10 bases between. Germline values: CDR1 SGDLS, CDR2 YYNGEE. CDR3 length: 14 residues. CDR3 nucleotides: TGTGCCAGCAGCGTAGTGGGAGGGCCCTATGGCTACACCTTC. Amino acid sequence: CASSVVGGPYGYTF.

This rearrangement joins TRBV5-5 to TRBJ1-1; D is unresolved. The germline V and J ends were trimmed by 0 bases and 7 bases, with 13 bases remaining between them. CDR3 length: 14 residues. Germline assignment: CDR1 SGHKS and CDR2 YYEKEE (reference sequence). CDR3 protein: CASSLAEAVDEAFF. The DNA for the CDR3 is TGTGCCAGCAGCTTGGCCGAGGCAGTAGATGAAGCTTTCTTT.

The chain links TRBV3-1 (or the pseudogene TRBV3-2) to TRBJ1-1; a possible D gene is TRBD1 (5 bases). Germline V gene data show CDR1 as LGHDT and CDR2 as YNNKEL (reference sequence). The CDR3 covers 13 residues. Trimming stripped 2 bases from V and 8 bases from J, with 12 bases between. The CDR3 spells CASSQRDGSEAFF. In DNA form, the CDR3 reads TGTGCCAGCAGCCAACGGGACGGCTCAGAAGCTTTCTTT.

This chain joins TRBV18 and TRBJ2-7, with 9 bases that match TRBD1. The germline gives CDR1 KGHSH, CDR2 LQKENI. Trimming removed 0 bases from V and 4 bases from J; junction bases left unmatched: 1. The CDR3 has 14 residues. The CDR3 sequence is CASSPPGQGYEQYF. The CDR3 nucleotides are TGTGCCAGCTCACCACCGGGACAGGGATACGAGCAGTACTTC.

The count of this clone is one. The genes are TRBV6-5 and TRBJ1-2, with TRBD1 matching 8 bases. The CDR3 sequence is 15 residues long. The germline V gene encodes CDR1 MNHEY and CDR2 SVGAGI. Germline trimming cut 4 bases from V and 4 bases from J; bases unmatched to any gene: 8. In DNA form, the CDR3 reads TGTGCCAGCAGTTCCCCCGGGACAGGTGTCTATGGCTACACCTTC. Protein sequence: CASSSPGTGVYGYTF.

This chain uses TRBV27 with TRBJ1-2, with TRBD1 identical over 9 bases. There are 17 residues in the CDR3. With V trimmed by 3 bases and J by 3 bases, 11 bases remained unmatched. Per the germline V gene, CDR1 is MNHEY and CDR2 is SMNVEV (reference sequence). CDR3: CASSLAMGTGRDYGYTF. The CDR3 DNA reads TGTGCCAGCAGTTTGGCGATGGGGACAGGGCGCGACTATGGCTACACCTTC.

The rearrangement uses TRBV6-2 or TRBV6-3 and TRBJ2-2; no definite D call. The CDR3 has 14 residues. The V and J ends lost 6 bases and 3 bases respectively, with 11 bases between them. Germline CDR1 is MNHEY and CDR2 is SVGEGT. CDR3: CASSPTLYTGELFF. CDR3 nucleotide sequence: TGTGCCAGCAGCCCCACCCTTTACACCGGGGAGCTGTTTTTT.